This T cell receptor beta chain came from a study of blood T cell repertoires in COVID-19 (dated by TCRdb to about 2020). Background on the whole study: The collaborator samples originated in the United States, Italy and Spain and spanned the acute and convalescent phases of COVID-19. Where available, HLA class I and class II types were taken from metadata supplied by the sample provider and were not determined by assay-based typing. A de-identified subject ID, COVID-19 status, age in years and sex were almost always included in the sample metadata. The repertoires were released in a freely available public database intended as a resource for research on the immune response to SARS-CoV-2. The material from the prospective study consisted of cDNA or gDNA derived from T cells, B-cell-depleted T cells, or PBMCs. Subjects who had been exposed to COVID-19, were actively infected with it, or had recovered from it provided the deeply sampled blood TCRbeta repertoires that made up the dataset. Samples were obtained from the ongoing ImmuneRACE study (first 160 participants) and from approximately 1,200 subjects provided by 6 global collaborators. Beyond this particular receptor, the publication reports: How much clinical and demographic metadata was included differed by source and by participant, and the metadata was provided uncurated.

TCRbeta CDR3 regions were amplified from genomic DNA using the immunoSEQ Assay, a bias-controlled multiplex PCR. Regarding the original processing steps: Nucleated cell counts per sample were estimated from amplification of reference gene primers within the assay. To quantify the absolute abundance of each unique TCRbeta CDR3 rearrangement, sequence reads were collapsed and filtered. For each sample, productive Simpson clonality was calculated as the square root of Simpson's diversity index across productive rearrangements. In TCRdb, the immuneACCESS table is reduced to in-frame sequences with V and J assigned. These tables do not hold every clone; where another copy was compared, an unresolved V gene accounts for under half, and the others remain unexplained. V and J calls and clone size are those listed in that table; D and trimming were worked out from the DNA. The sample table holds over 60,000 clones, of which more than 70% were seen once. The top ten clonotypes cover around 2.7% of the sample.

In the case of this clone: The antigen it binds to is not known. No base quality information exists; no much larger clone differs at one position.

V loses 7 bases, J loses 2 bases, and the germline ends lie 6 bases apart. The CDR3 measures 12 amino acids from cysteine to phenylalanine. Only the CDR3 region is kept as DNA, spanning 36 bases read in frame from base 1. From a lookup of the germline V gene, CDR1 and CDR2 are MDHEN and SYDVKM. Each collaborating institution followed its own protocols to collect whole blood in K2EDTA tubes. Collaborator samples were shipped for TCRbeta analysis as frozen whole blood, isolated PBMCs, or DNA extracted from either sample type. Recombination connected TRBV28 to TRBJ1-5; too little of a D gene remains to name it. The material sequenced was peripheral blood. This sequence originates from a man aged 70 or older with active or convalescent COVID-19. Here the CDR3 is given as CASTQGNQPQHF. The nucleotide sequence is given as TGTGCCAGCACGCAGGGCAATCAGCCCCAGCATTTT.